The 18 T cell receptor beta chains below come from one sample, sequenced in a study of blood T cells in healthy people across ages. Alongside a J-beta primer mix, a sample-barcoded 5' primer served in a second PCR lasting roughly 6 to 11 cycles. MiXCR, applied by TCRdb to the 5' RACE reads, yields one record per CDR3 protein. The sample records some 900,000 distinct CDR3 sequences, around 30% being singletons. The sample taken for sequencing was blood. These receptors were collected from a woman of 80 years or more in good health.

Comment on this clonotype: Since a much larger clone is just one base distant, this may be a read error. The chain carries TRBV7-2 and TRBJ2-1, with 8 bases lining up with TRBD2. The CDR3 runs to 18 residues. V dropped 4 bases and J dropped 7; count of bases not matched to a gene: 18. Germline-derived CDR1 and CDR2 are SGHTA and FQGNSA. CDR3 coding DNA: TGTGCCAGCAGCTCTCCCCGCGAGCGGGGGTCCCTGCGGAATGAGCAGTTCTTC. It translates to CASSSPRERGSLRNEQFF.

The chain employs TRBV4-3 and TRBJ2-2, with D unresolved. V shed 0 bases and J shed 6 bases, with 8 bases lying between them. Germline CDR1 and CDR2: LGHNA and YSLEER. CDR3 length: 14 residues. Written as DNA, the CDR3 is TGCGCCAGCAGCCAAGATGGTCAGCCCGGGGAGCTGTTTTTT. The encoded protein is CASSQDGQPGELFF.

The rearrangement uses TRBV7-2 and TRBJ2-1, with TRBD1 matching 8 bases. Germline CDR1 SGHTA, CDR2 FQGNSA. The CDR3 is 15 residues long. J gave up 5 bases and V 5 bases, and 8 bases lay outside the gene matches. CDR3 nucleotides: TGTGCCAGCAGCCCGATGGAGACAGGGGACAATGAGCAGTTCTTC. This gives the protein CASSPMETGDNEQFF.

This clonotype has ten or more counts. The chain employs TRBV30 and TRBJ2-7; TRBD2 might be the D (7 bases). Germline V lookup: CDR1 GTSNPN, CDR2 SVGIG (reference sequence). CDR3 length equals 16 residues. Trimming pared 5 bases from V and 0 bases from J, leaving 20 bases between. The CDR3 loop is CAWGRPGGGNSYEQYF. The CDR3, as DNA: TGTGCCTGGGGGAGGCCGGGGGGCGGAAACTCCTACGAGCAGTACTTC.

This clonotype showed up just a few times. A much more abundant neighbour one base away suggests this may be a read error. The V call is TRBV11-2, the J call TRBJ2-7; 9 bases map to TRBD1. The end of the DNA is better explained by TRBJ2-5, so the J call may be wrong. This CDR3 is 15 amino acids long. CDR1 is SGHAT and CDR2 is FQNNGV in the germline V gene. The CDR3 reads CASSSGRDRVETQYF. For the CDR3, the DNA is TGTGCCAGCAGCTCAGGCCGGGACAGGGTGGAGACCCAGTACTTC.

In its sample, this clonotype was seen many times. The CDR3 here is CASSAQGSPQHF. The CDR3 nucleotides are TGTGCCAGCAGCGCCCAGGGGTCGCCCCAGCATTTT. This chain connects TRBV7-2 to TRBJ1-5, with a possible D match to TRBD1 (6 bases). The germline V and J ends were trimmed by 5 bases and 9 bases, with 11 bases remaining between them. The CDR3 totals 12 residues. In germline, CDR1 is SGHTA, CDR2 FQGNSA. The complete variable domain, with remaining parts taken from reference TRBV7-2 and TRBJ1-5, reads GAGVSQSPSNKVTEKGKDVELRCDPISGHTALYWYRQSLGQGLEFLIYFQGNSAPDKSGLPSDRFSAERTGGSVSTLTIQRTQQEDSAVYLCASSAQGSPQHFGDGTRLSIL.

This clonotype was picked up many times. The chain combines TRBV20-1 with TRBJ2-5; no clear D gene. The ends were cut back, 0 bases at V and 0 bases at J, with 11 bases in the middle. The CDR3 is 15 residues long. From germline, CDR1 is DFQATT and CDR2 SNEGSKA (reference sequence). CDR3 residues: CSARDAYTYQETQYF. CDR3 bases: TGCAGTGCTAGAGATGCCTATACGTACCAAGAGACCCAGTACTTC.

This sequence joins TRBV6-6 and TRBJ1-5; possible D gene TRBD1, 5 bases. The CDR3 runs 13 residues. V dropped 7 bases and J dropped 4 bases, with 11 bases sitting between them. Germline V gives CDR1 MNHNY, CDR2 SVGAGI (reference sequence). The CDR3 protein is CASIDSPNQPQHF. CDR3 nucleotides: TGTGCCAGCATCGACAGCCCAAATCAGCCCCAGCATTTT.

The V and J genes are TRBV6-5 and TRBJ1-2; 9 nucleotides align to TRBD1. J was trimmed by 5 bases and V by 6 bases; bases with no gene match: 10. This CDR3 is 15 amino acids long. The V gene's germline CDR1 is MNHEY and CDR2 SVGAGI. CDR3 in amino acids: CASRIIQGARYGYTF. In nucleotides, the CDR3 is TGTGCCAGCAGGATAATACAGGGGGCGCGGTATGGCTACACCTTC.

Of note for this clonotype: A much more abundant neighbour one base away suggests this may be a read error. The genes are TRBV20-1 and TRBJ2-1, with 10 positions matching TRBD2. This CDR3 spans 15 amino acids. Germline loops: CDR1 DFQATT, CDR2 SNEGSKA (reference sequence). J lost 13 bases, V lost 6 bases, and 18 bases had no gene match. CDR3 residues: CSAPNRASGRETQFF. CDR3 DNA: TGCAGTGCCCCTAACAGGGCTAGCGGGAGAGAGACCCAGTTCTTC.

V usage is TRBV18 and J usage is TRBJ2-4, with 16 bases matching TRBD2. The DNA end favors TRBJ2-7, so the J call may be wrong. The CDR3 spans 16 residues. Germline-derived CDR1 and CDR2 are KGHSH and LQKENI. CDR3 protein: CASSPTGTSGGVEQYF. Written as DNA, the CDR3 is TGTGCCAGCTCACCCACCGGGACTAGCGGGGGGGTCGAGCAGTACTTC.

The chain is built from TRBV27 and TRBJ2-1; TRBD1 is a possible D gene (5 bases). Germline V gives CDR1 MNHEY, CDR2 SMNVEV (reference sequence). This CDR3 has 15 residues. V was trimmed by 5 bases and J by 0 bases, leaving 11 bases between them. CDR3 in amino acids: CASSARVHSYNEQFF. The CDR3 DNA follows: TGTGCCAGCAGTGCCAGGGTTCACTCCTACAATGAGCAGTTCTTC.

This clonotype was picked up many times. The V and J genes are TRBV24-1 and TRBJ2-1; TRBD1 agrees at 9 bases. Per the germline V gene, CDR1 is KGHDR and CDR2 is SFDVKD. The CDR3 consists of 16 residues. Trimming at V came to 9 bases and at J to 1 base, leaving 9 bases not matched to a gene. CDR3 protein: CATATVGTGSYNEQFF. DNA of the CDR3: TGTGCCACCGCGACCGTTGGGACAGGGTCCTACAATGAGCAGTTCTTC.

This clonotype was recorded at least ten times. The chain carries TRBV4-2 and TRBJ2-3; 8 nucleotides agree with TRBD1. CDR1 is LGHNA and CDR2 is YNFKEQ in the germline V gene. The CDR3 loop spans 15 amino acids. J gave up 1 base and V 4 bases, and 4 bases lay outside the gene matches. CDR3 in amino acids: CASSPVTGGTDTQYF. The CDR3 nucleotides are TGTGCCAGCAGCCCGGTGACAGGGGGCACAGATACGCAGTATTTT.

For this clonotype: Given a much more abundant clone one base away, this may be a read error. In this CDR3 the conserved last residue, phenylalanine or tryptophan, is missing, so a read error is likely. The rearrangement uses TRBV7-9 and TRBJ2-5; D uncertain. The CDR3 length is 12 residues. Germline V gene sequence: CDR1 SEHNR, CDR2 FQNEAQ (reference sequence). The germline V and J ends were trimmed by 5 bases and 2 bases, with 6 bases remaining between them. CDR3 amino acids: CASSQKQETQYV. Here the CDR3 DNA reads TGTGCCAGCAGCCAGAAACAAGAGACCCAGTACGTC.

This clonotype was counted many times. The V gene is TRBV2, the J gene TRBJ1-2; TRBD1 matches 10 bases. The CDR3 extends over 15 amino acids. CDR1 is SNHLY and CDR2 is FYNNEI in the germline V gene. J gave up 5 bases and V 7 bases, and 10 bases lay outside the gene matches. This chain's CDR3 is CASIVSGQGIYGYTF. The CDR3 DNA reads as TGTGCCAGCATTGTTTCGGGACAGGGGATATATGGCTACACCTTC.

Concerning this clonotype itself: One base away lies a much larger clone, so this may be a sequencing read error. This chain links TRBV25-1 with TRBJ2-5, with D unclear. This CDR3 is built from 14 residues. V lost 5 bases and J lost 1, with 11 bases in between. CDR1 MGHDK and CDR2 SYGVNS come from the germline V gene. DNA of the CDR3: TGTGCCAGCAGTCATGTGCCCAGCCAAGAGACCCAGTACTTC. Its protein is CASSHVPSQETQYF.

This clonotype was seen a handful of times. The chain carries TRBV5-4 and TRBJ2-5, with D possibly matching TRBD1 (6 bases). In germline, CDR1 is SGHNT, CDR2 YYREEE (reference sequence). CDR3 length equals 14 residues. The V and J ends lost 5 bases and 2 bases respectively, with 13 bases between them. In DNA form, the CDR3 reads TGTGCCAGCAGAGACGGACAGCTTCAAGAGACCCAGTACTTC. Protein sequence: CASRDGQLQETQYF.